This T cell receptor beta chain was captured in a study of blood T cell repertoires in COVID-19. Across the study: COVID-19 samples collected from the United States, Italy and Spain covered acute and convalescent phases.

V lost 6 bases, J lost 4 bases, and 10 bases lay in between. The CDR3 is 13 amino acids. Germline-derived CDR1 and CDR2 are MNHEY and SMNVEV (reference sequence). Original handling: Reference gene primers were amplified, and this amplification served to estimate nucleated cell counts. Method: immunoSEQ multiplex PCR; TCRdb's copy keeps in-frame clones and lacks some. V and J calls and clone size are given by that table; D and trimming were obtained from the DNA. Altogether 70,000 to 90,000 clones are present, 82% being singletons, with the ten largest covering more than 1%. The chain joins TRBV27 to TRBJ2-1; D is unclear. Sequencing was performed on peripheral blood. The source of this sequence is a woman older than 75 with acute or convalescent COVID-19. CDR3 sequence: CASSPIGYNEQFF. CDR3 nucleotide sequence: TGTGCCAGCAGCCCGATCGGTTACAATGAGCAGTTCTTC.